This paragraph covers one T cell receptor (beta chain) sequence. The antigen is undetermined. Ipilimumab, 1 mg/kg, started 14 to 28 days after autologous transplant. The data originate from a study of ipilimumab plus nivolumab after autologous stem cell transplantation. Overall study context: A median of about eight nivolumab and 4 to 6 ipilimumab doses were given. General study findings and limits: The authors say TCR, Treg and microbiome findings warrant further study.

TCRdb's copy holds only in-frame clones and misses some; the assay was immunoSEQ multiplex PCR. The sample holds 15,000 or so clones; approximately 75% are singletons and the top ten take roughly 19%. The CDR3 has 17 amino acids. Germline-derived CDR1 and CDR2 are SGHRS and YFSETQ. V lost 0 bases and J lost 1; bases outside the gene matches: 5. The chain joins TRBV5-1 to TRBJ2-5; TRBD2 aligns across 11 bases. Sequencing used PBMCs, obtained in a trial of ipilimumab plus nivolumab as post-transplant consolidation. This sequence originates from a male donor with diffuse large B-cell lymphoma. The CDR3 DNA reads as TGCGCCAGCAGCTTGGTGGGACTAGCGGAAGTCCAAGAGACCCAGTACTTC. Protein sequence: CASSLVGLAEVQETQYF.